A selection of T cell receptor beta chains follows, all from one sample in a study of T cells after yellow fever vaccination. Using its own MiXCR run on the 5' RACE reads, TCRdb lists one record per CDR3 protein. Among hundreds of thousands of distinct CDR3 sequences listed, roughly a fifth were seen once. The specimen comprised PBMCs, sampled 21 days after the first yellow fever vaccination. These receptors all stem from a man aged 18 to 35 who received the YFV17D yellow fever vaccine. Each CDR3 is given with its conserved first and last residue. D genes are given only for firm matches. For some rows the clone size is stated as once, few or many, or as a class when expanded; others skip it.

TGTGCCAGCAGCTCCGGGGGATATCAGCCCCAGCATTTT,CASSSGGYQPQHF,TRBV5-6,TRBJ1-5,NA,few
TGTGCCAGCAGCCCTCCACCCCGGGGGCCCACGGGGAATGAGCAGTTCTTC,CASSPPPRGPTGNEQFF,TRBV7-9,TRBJ2-1,NA,NA
TGCGCCAGCAGCCCGGGACAGGGGTCTAGCACAGATACGCAGTATTTT,CASSPGQGSSTDTQYF,TRBV5-1,TRBJ2-3,TRBD1,once
TGCAGTTGGGGTCAGGCTCCTGGGGCCAACGTCCTGACTTTC,CSWGQAPGANVLTF,TRBV20-1,TRBJ2-6,NA,NA
TGCGCCAGCAGCCAAGTAATTAGGCAGCCCCAGCATTTT,CASSQVIRQPQHF,TRBV4-1,TRBJ1-5,NA,NA
TGTGCCAGCAGCCAGGGGACAGGCTCCTACAATGAGCAGTTCTTC,CASSQGTGSYNEQFF,TRBV4-2,TRBJ2-1,TRBD1,NA
TGTGCCAGCAGGCGTCCCGGACAGGGCTACGAGCAGTACTTC,CASRRPGQGYEQYF,TRBV27,TRBJ2-7,TRBD1,NA
TGTGCCAGCAGCCGGGGACTAGCGGGGGGGGACAATGAGCAGTTCTTC,CASSRGLAGGDNEQFF,TRBV5-6,TRBJ2-1,TRBD2,NA
TGTGCCAGCAGCTTGAACGGCGGGGGCAATCAGCCCCAGCATTTT,CASSLNGGGNQPQHF,TRBV7-6,TRBJ1-5,NA,NA
TGTGCCAGCTCAGGGCAGGAAAACATTCAGTACTTC,CASSGQENIQYF,TRBV18,TRBJ2-4,NA,NA
TGCGCCAGCAGCTTGGACCCCGTAGCGGCCCGCACAGATACGCAGTATTTT,CASSLDPVAARTDTQYF,TRBV5-1,TRBJ2-3,NA,NA